The 17 T cell receptor beta chains below were found in one sample sequenced in a study of Graves' ophthalmopathy and Graves' hyperthyroidism. The TCR beta CDR3 regions underwent amplification from RNA transcripts. A first-round RT-PCR used HTBI primers, followed by a second-round multiplex PCR. TCRdb analysed the multiplex PCR reads with MiXCR anew, one entry per CDR3 protein. The data hold more than 300,000 distinct CDR3 sequences, with 15% observed a single time. Sequences were obtained from peripheral blood. These receptor sequences come from a young woman with stable Graves' hyperthyroidism.

Ten or more counts support this clonotype. This chain joins TRBV11-2 and TRBJ2-2; D is undetermined. Germline V gene lookup returns CDR1 SGHAT and CDR2 FQNNGV. V was cut by 5 bases and J by 2 bases, with 18 bases left in between. The CDR3 runs 17 residues. CDR3 residues: CASSPLDLPPNTGELFF. The CDR3 coding sequence is TGTGCCAGCAGCCCCCTGGACCTCCCCCCCAACACCGGGGAGCTGTTTTTT. The full variable domain, rest sourced from reference TRBV11-2 and TRBJ2-2, is EAGVAQSPRYKIIEKRQSVAFWCNPISGHATLYWYQQILGQGPKLLIQFQNNGVVDDSQLPKDRFSAERLKGVDSTLKIQPAKLEDSAVYLCASSPLDLPPNTGELFFGEGSRLTVL.

This clonotype was recorded at least ten times. The CDR3 is CASRDADRGYGYTF. In DNA form, the CDR3 reads TGTGCCAGCAGAGACGCCGACAGGGGTTATGGCTACACCTTC. The gene calls are TRBV6-1 and TRBJ1-2, with TRBD1 identical over 8 bases. Germline trimming cut 6 bases from V and 5 bases from J; bases unmatched to any gene: 8. The germline V gene has CDR1 MNHNS and CDR2 SASEGT. The CDR3 runs 14 residues.

This clonotype has at least ten counts. The rearrangement uses TRBV3-1 and TRBJ2-5, with D possibly being TRBD1 (5 bases). The length of the CDR3 is 17 residues. Germline V gives CDR1 LGHDT, CDR2 YNNKEL (reference sequence). Trimming stripped 1 base from V and 5 bases from J, with 20 bases between. The CDR3 protein is CASSQGTTGYRSETQYF. In DNA form, the CDR3 reads TGTGCCAGCAGCCAAGGGACAACTGGCTATCGATCGGAGACCCAGTACTTC.

Many counts were recorded for this clonotype. The CDR3 region has the DNA TGCGCCAGCAGTGAGCAGGGGACTAGACTAAAGACTGAAGCTTTCTTT. The encoded protein is CASSEQGTRLKTEAFF. The chain links TRBV10-1 to TRBJ1-1, with D possibly being TRBD1 (6 bases). The germline gives CDR1 WNHNN, CDR2 SYGVQD (reference sequence). V was clipped by 2 bases and J by 5 bases, with 18 bases between them. CDR3 length equals 16 residues.

This clonotype was counted ten times or more. The rearrangement links TRBV12-3 or TRBV12-4 to TRBJ1-2; D may be TRBD1 (5 bases). The CDR3 extends over 13 amino acids. V was shortened by 3 bases and J by 8 bases, with 13 bases between the two germline ends. CDR3 sequence (DNA): TGTGCCAGCAGTTTCGGGCAGGGCTTGGGCTACACCTTC. Translated: CASSFGQGLGYTF.

This clonotype was seen ten or more times. The chain recombines TRBV5-1 with TRBJ2-7, with D perhaps TRBD1 (6 bases). Trimming shortened V by 0 bases and J by 2 bases, and 9 bases separated the two germline ends. The CDR3 spans 14 residues. Germline-derived CDR1 and CDR2 are SGHRS and YFSETQ. The CDR3 spells CASSLVPGAYEQYF. CDR3 coding DNA: TGCGCCAGCAGCTTGGTTCCAGGGGCCTACGAGCAGTACTTC.

This clonotype was recorded a few times. Since a much larger clone is just one base distant, this may be a read error. CDR3 in DNA: TGTGCCAGCAGTCAACGGACAGGCGTACCCATGAACACTGAAGCTTGCTTT. Translating it yields CASSQRTGVPMNTEACF. The rearrangement joins TRBV6-2 or TRBV6-3 to TRBJ1-1; 7 nucleotides line up with TRBD1. The germline V gene has CDR1 MNHEY and CDR2 SVGEGT. The CDR3 runs 17 residues.

This clonotype appeared many times. A junction boundary mismatches the germline segment, possibly from a read error. CDR3 region: CASSVGGRNAEAFF. The CDR3 DNA reads as TGTGCCAGCAGTGTGGGCGGGAGGAACGCTGAAGCTTTCTTT. The chain links TRBV2 to TRBJ1-1, with D unresolved. The CDR3 sequence is 14 residues long. The germline gives CDR1 SNHLY, CDR2 FYNNEI.

V usage is TRBV4-1 and J usage is TRBJ2-3; 9 bases map to TRBD2. The J segment lost 0 bases and the V segment lost 4 bases, leaving 8 bases of the junction unmatched. This CDR3 has 17 amino acids. Germline loops: CDR1 MGHRA, CDR2 YSYEKL. In DNA, the CDR3 is TGCGCCAGCAGCCCCAAGGGCGGGGGGGGCAGCACAGATACGCAGTATTTT. As protein: CASSPKGGGGSTDTQYF.

This clonotype was recorded a few times. This sequence joins TRBV5-1 and TRBJ2-3; 7 bases line up with TRBD1. CDR1 is SGHRS and CDR2 is YFSETQ in the germline V gene. The V gene end was trimmed by 4 bases and the J gene end by 0 bases; junction bases not matched to a gene: 2. CDR3 length equals 14 residues. CDR3 protein: CASSNRGSTDTQYF. The CDR3 DNA reads TGCGCCAGCAGCAACAGGGGTAGCACAGATACGCAGTATTTT.

This clonotype came up many times. The chain employs TRBV29-1 and TRBJ1-1; maybe TRBD1 (6 bases). CDR1 SQVTM and CDR2 ANQGSEA come from the germline V gene. Between the trimmed V and J ends, which lost 4 bases and 1 base, there was a span of 13 bases. The CDR3 runs 14 residues. CDR3 nucleotides: TGCAGCGTTGTGGAGCGGGGGCCGAACACTGAAGCTTTCTTT. Translated: CSVVERGPNTEAFF.

This clonotype was counted many times. Here the CDR3 reads CASSEASGPSNQPQHF. CDR3 bases: TGTGCCAGCAGTGAAGCCTCAGGTCCCAGCAATCAGCCCCAGCATTTT. V and J are TRBV6-1 and TRBJ1-5; D gene ambiguous. Germline-derived CDR1 and CDR2 are MNHNS and SASEGT. The CDR3 sequence is 16 residues long. The V and J ends lost 0 bases and 1 base respectively, with 10 bases between them.

This clonotype was observed at least ten times. The rearrangement links TRBV2 to TRBJ1-2; TRBD1 might be the D (5 bases). The CDR3 spans 13 residues. Germline CDR1 reads SNHLY; CDR2 reads FYNNEI. With 6 bases removed from V and 3 bases from J, the gap between germline ends came to 11 bases. The CDR3 loop is CASREQEDYGYTF. CDR3 DNA: TGTGCCAGCAGAGAACAGGAAGACTATGGCTACACCTTC.

This clonotype was observed at least ten times. The chain has TRBV5-1 and TRBJ2-7; a weak D match, TRBD1 (5 bases). The CDR3 is 14 amino acids. CDR1 SGHRS and CDR2 YFSETQ come from the germline V gene. V lost 5 bases and J 1 base, leaving 13 bases between the germline ends. CDR3 in DNA: TGCGCCAGCAGACTTCAGGGTTTGTCCTACGAGCAGTACTTC. It specifies CASRLQGLSYEQYF.

A remark on this clonotype: A much larger clone lies one base from this, so it may be a read error. This rearrangement joins TRBV30 to TRBJ1-1; 8 nucleotides agree with TRBD1. The CDR3 is 12 amino acids. V was pared by 8 bases and J by 3 bases, with 5 bases of the junction left unmatched. Germline V lookup: CDR1 GTSNPN, CDR2 SVGIG (reference sequence). The CDR3 here is CASDRGYTEAFF. The CDR3 DNA reads as TGTGCCAGCGACAGGGGTTACACTGAAGCTTTCTTT.

In this sample, this clonotype turned up many times. V gene TRBV14 combines with J gene TRBJ1-2; the D is unclear. Trimming took 5 bases from V and 6 from J, leaving 13 bases between them. The germline V gene encodes CDR1 SGHDN and CDR2 FVKESK. CDR3 size: 13 residues. The CDR3 here is CASSGPTRNGYTF. CDR3 nucleotide sequence: TGTGCCAGCAGCGGGCCGACTCGTAATGGCTACACCTTC.

This clonotype occurred many times. V is TRBV12-3 or TRBV12-4 and J is TRBJ2-5; 7 bases align to TRBD1. The CDR3 has 15 amino acids. With 5 bases clipped from V and 2 bases from J, the junction kept 8 bases outside the gene matches. This CDR3 reads CASSGTDPRQETQYF. The CDR3 DNA reads as TGTGCCAGCAGTGGGACAGATCCCAGGCAAGAGACCCAGTACTTC.